Below, 9 T cell receptor beta chains from the same sample are listed, as sequenced in a study of blood T cell repertoires in COVID-19. Repertoires were generated with immunoSEQ multiplex PCR, while TCRdb's copy carries only in-frame clones and drops some. Of some 370,000 clones in the sample, around 90% were seen once. Material for sequencing was peripheral blood. The receptors here all came from a man between 18 and 29 years old with active or convalescent COVID-19.

CDR3 residues: CASNREGNTEAFF. The DNA of the CDR3 is TGTGCCAGCAATCGGGAGGGTAACACTGAAGCTTTCTTT. The chain has TRBV2 and TRBJ1-1, with D unclear. The CDR3 covers 13 residues. The V gene lost 7 bases and the J gene lost 2 bases, with 11 bases spanning the gap. Germline CDR1 is SNHLY and CDR2 is FYNNEI.

The chain couples TRBV28 to TRBJ2-7; 13 positions match TRBD2. J was trimmed by 3 bases and V by 7 bases; bases with no gene match: 12. This CDR3 spans 17 amino acids. Germline-derived CDR1 and CDR2 are MDHEN and SYDVKM. In DNA, the CDR3 is TGTGCCAGCACCACCCCGGGACTAGCGGGGAGGTACTACGAGCAGTACTTC. Translation gives CASTTPGLAGRYYEQYF.

This CDR3 is CATSVGGSGTDTQYF. DNA for the CDR3: TGTGCCACCAGTGTCGGGGGGTCGGGCACAGATACGCAGTATTTT. The rearrangement joins TRBV24-1 to TRBJ2-3; the match to TRBD2 covers 7 bases. The V gene's germline CDR1 is KGHDR and CDR2 SFDVKD. Trimming at V came to 5 bases and at J to 1 base, leaving 5 bases not matched to a gene. The CDR3 consists of 15 residues.

This sequence joins TRBV19 and TRBJ1-1; 11 bases are shared with TRBD1. The CDR3 contains 15 residues. Germline CDR1 LNHDA, CDR2 SQIVND (reference sequence). J gave up 5 bases and V 5 bases, and 7 bases lay outside the gene matches. The CDR3 here is CASSPGTGGVTEAFF. The DNA of the CDR3 is TGTGCCAGTAGTCCCGGGACAGGGGGGGTAACTGAAGCTTTCTTT.

J is TRBJ2-2 and V is TRBV9, with D possibly being TRBD2 (5 bases). Trimming cost V 0 bases and J 6 bases, with 6 bases left between them. The CDR3 sequence is 13 residues long. Germline loops: CDR1 SGDLS, CDR2 YYNGEE. The CDR3 sequence: CASSVGGAGELFF. Here the CDR3 DNA reads TGTGCCAGCAGCGTAGGGGGAGCCGGGGAGCTGTTTTTT.

The rearrangement uses TRBV5-1 and TRBJ1-1; 8 bases map to TRBD1. Germline CDR1 reads SGHRS; CDR2 reads YFSETQ. V dropped 0 bases and J dropped 3; count of bases not matched to a gene: 7. This CDR3 comprises 16 residues. This chain's CDR3 is CASSLESQGADTEAFF. The CDR3 DNA is TGCGCCAGCAGCTTGGAGAGCCAGGGGGCGGACACTGAAGCTTTCTTT. Full variable domain (outside the CDR3, taken from reference TRBV5-1 and TRBJ1-1): KAGVTQTPRYLIKTRGQQVTLSCSPISGHRSVSWYQQTPGQGLQFLFEYFSETQRNKGNFPGRFSGRQFSNSRSEMNVSTLELGDSALYLCASSLESQGADTEAFFGQGTRLTVV.

The chain joins TRBV7-9 to TRBJ1-2; no reliable D call. The CDR3 loop spans 14 amino acids. Per the germline V gene, CDR1 is SEHNR and CDR2 is FQNEAQ (reference sequence). V gave up 0 bases and J gave up 0 bases, with 5 bases separating them. The CDR3 sequence: CASSLAAANYGYTF. The CDR3 DNA sequence: TGTGCCAGCAGCTTAGCCGCAGCTAACTATGGCTACACCTTC. The full variable domain, in which reference TRBV7-9 and TRBJ1-2 provide the parts outside the CDR3, is DTGVSQNPRHKITKRGQNVTFRCDPISEHNRLYWYRQTLGQGPEFLTYFQNEAQLEKSRLLSDRFSAERPKGSFSTLEIQRTEQGDSAMYLCASSLAAANYGYTFGSGTRLTVV.

This chain uses TRBV7-9 with TRBJ2-5, with D unresolved. Germline V CDR1 and CDR2: SEHNR, FQNEAQ (reference sequence). The V end was cut by 5 bases, the J end by 4 bases, with 14 bases between. This CDR3 is 14 amino acids long. The DNA for the CDR3 is TGTGCCAGCAGCCGCCGAGATGGTTCAGAGACCCAGTACTTC. It codes for CASSRRDGSETQYF.

The chain joins TRBV28 to TRBJ2-7, with a possible D match to TRBD1 (6 bases). From germline, CDR1 is MDHEN and CDR2 SYDVKM. This CDR3 has 13 amino acids. Deletions cut 2 bases from V and 6 bases from J, with 11 bases between. Here the CDR3 reads CASSLQGSVEQYF. CDR3 DNA sequence: TGTGCCAGCAGTTTACAGGGGTCCGTCGAGCAGTACTTC.